The following is a T cell receptor (beta chain) sequence with its context. Preparing the TCRbeta library involved the use of unique molecular identifiers. In TCRdb, the PCR reads were re-called with MiXCR into one record per CDR3 protein. The sample lists 330,000 or so distinct CDR3 sequences; approximately 10% were seen once. This sample was taken from a study of T-cell reconstitution after alpha-beta-depleted transplantation in children. J lost 8 bases, V lost 2 bases, and 0 bases had no gene match. The CDR3 loop spans 12 amino acids. CDR1 is KGHSH, CDR2 LQKENI, per germline. Sample: PBMCs from the stem cell graft donor, taken from the stem cell graft. The chain is built from TRBV18 and TRBJ1-5; TRBD1 aligns across 7 bases. This TCR derives from a human donor who donated a stem cell graft to a child with acute lymphoblastic leukemia. The CDR3 reads CASSPGTEPQHF. DNA for the CDR3: TGTGCCAGCTCACCAGGGACAGAGCCCCAGCATTTT. The full variable domain, in which reference TRBV18 and TRBJ1-5 provide the parts outside the CDR3, is NAGVMQNPRHLVRRRGQEARLRCSPMKGHSHVYWYRQLPEEGLKFMVYLQKENIIDESGMPKERFSAEFPKEGPSILRIQQVVRGDSAAYFCASSPGTEPQHFGDGTRLSIL.